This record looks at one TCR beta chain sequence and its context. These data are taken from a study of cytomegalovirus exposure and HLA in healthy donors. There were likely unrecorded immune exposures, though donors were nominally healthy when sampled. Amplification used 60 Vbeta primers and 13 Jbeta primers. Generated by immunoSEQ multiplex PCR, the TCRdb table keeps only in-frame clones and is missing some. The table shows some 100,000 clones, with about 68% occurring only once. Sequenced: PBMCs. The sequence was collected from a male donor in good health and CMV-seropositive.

CDR3 in DNA: TGTGCCATCAGTGAGACACACTACGAGCAGTACTTC. This gives the protein CAISETHYEQYF. The gene calls are TRBV10-3 and TRBJ2-7; D not certain. Looked up from germline, CDR1 is ENHRY and CDR2 is SYGVKD. CDR3 length: 12 amino acids. V lost 2 bases to trimming and J lost 3 bases, with 5 bases between them.